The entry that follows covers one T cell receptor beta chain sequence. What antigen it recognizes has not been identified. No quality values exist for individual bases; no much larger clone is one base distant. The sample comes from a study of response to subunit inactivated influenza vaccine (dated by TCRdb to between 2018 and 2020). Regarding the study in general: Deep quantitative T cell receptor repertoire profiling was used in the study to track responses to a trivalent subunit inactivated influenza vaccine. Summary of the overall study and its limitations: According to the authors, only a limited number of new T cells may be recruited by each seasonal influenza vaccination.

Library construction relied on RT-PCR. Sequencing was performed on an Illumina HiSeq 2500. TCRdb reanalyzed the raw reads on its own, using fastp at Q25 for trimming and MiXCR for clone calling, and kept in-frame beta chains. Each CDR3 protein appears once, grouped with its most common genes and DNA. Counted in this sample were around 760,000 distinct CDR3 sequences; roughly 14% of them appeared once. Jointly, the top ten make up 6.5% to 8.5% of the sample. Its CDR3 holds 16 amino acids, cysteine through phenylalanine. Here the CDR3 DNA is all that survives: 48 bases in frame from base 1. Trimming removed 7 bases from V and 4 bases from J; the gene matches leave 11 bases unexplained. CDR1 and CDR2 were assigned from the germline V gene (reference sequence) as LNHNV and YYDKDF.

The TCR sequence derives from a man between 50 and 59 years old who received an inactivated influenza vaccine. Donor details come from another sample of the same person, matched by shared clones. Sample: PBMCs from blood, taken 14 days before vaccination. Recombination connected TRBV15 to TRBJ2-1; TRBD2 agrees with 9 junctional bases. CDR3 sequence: CATTGGRALAYNEQFF. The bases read TGTGCCACCACTGGCGGGAGGGCCCTTGCATACAATGAGCAGTTCTTC.